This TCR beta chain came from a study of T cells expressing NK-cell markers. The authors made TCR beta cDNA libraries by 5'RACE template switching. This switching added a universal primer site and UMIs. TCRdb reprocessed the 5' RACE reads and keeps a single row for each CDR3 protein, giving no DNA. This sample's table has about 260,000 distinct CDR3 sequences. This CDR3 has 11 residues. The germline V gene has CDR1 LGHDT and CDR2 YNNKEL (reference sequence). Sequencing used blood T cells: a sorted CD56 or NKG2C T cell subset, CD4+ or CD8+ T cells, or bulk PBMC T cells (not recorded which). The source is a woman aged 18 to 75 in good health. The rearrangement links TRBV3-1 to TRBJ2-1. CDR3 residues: CASSQVYEQFF.